This TCR beta chain is from a study of STAT5B mutations in CD4+ large granular lymphocyte leukemia. Study overall: Among healthy controls, a particular HLA allele went with more CDR3 'QG' motifs. Study-level findings and limits: About 24% of private leukemic clonotypes occurred rarely in other patients' non-leukemic repertoires. Compared with healthy controls (2/35), patient top clones favored TRBV06 (8/27).

Original processing notes: A productive frequency of 2.59 x 10-5 was the lowest detectable. The data were produced by immunoSEQ multiplex PCR, yet TCRdb's version contains in-frame clones alone and is incomplete. The DNA gave D and trimming, while V, J and clone size come from that table. The sample lists tens of thousands of clones, 72% occurring once. The CDR3 has 19 residues. CDR1 and CDR2 (germline): SEHNR, FQNEAQ (reference sequence). V shed 3 bases and J 7 bases; nucleotides not matched to a gene: 20. Concerning this clone: The antigen is not known.

This rearrangement joins TRBV7-9 to TRBJ2-1, with 8 bases that match TRBD1. This sequence originates from a human donor in good health. The specimen sequenced was CD4+ T cells from blood buffy coats. The CDR3 region has the DNA TGTGCCAGCAGCTTCGGATCTGGTGGAGGACAGGGTACTAGGAATGAGCAGTTCTTC. This encodes CASSFGSGGGQGTRNEQFF.